The entry below describes one T cell receptor beta chain. Libraries were prepared by immunoSEQ multiplex PCR; TCRdb keeps only in-frame clonotypes and omits some of them. The sample lists about 15,000 clones, roughly two thirds occurring once. The sample is drawn from a study of graft-versus-host responses after intestinal transplantation. Graft-derived tissue was subjected to processing to liberate intraepithelial and lamina propria lymphocytes. The V gene's germline CDR1 is SNHLY and CDR2 FYNNEI. This CDR3 has 14 amino acids. Trimming stripped 6 bases from V and 0 bases from J, with 9 bases between.

This TCR was recovered from a human patient who received an intestinal transplant, so some T cells may come from the graft donor. The sample consisted of ileum tissue, taken around 94 weeks after intestinal transplantation. This chain joins TRBV2 and TRBJ2-1; D not certain. Here the CDR3 reads CASRPASSYNEQFF. The CDR3 DNA reads as TGTGCCAGCAGACCCGCGAGCTCCTACAATGAGCAGTTCTTC.